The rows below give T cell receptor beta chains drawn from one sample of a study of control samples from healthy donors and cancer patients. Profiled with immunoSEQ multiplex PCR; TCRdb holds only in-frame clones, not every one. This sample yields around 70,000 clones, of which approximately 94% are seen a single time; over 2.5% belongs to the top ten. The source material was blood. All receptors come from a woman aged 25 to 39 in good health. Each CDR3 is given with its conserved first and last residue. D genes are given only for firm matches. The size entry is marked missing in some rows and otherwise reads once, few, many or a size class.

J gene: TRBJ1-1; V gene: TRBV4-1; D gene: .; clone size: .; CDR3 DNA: TGCGCCAGCAGCCAAGATCGGTCAGGGATGAACACTGAAGCTTTCTTT; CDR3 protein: CASSQDRSGMNTEAFF
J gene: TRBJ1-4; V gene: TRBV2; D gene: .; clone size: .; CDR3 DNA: TGTGCCAGCGGTGGTAACAGGACTAATGAAAAACTGTTTTTT; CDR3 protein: CASGGNRTNEKLFF
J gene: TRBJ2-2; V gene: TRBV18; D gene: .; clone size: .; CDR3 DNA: TGTGCCAGCTCACTCCGGGACACAGAACACCGGGGAGCTGTTTTT; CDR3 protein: CASSLRDTEHRGAVF
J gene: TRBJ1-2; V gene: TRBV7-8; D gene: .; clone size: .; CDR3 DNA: TGTGCCAGCAGCTTAATGCTCCACTATTGGAACTATGGCTACACCTTC; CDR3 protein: CASSLMLHYWNYGYTF
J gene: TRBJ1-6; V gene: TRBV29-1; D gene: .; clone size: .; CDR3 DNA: TGCAGCGTCAAGGGTTCGTATAATTCACCCCTCCACTTT; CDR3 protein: CSVKGSYNSPLHF
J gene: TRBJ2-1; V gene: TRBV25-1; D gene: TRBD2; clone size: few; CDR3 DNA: TGTGCCAGCACCGGGACTAGCGGGGCTTACAATGAGCAGTTCTTC; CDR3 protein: CASTGTSGAYNEQFF
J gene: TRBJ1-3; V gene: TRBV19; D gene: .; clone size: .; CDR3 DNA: TGTGCCAGTAGTTTCCCCGATGGAGGGGTCGGGGGAAACACCATATATTTT; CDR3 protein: CASSFPDGGVGGNTIYF
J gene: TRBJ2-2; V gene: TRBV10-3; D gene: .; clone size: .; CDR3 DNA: TGTGCCATCAGCCACGGCGCCGGGGAGCTGTTTTTT; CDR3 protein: CAISHGAGELFF
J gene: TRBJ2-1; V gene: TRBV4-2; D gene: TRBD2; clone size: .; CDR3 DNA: TGTGCCAGCAGCCAAGAACTAGCGGGGGCCTCATCCCGATACAATGAGCAGTTCTTC; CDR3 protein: CASSQELAGASSRYNEQFF
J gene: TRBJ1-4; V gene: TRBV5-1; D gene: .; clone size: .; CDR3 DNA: TGCGCCAGCAGCTTGGGGCGGAATAATGAAAAACTGTTTTTT; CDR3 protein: CASSLGRNNEKLFF
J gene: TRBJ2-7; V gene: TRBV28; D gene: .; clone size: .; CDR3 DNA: TGTGCCAGCAGAGGACAGACACTTTCCTACGAGCAGTACTTC; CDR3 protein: CASRGQTLSYEQYF
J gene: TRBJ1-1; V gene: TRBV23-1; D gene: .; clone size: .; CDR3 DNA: TGCGCCAGCAGTCGCCAGCCCGACAGCCACACTGAAGCTTTCTTT; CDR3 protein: CASSRQPDSHTEAFF
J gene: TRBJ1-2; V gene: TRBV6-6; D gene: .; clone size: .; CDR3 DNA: TGTGCCAGCAGCCCCGACGGGGTCTATGGCTACACCTTC; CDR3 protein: CASSPDGVYGYTF
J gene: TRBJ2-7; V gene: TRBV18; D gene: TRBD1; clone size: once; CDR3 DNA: TGTGCCAGCTCACCAGGGACAGGGGGCTACGAGCAGTACTTC; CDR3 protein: CASSPGTGGYEQYF
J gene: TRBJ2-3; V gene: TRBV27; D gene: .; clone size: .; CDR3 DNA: TGTGCCAGCAGTCTACAGGGTTCGGATACGCAGTATTTT; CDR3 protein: CASSLQGSDTQYF